This T cell receptor beta chain was captured by sequencing in a study of response to subunit inactivated influenza vaccine. TCRdb used MiXCR to reprocess the RT-PCR reads, holding one entry per CDR3 protein. The data show about 540,000 distinct CDR3 sequences, with approximately 24% seen just once and 2.8% held by the top ten. These data also formed part of another study, on T cells expressing NK-cell markers. According to that study: 5'RACE template switching built TCR beta cDNA with unique molecular identifiers. In sorted CD3+CD56+NKG2C+, CD3+CD56+NKG2C- and CD3+CD56-NKG2C+ T cells, TCR beta repertoires were obtained. Expanded NKG2C+ T cell clones had unclear HCMV specificity.

The clonotype was recovered from a middle-aged man who received an inactivated influenza vaccine. The sample consisted of CD4+ T cells sorted from PBMCs, taken about 13 days after vaccination.

In DNA form, the CDR3 reads TGTGCCAGCAGTTACCCCCTCGACAGGGGGCGGAACACCGGGGAGCTGTTTTTT. This gives the protein CASSYPLDRGRNTGELFF. This sequence joins TRBV6-2 or TRBV6-3 and TRBJ2-2; 10 bases are a match to TRBD1. V lost 2 bases to trimming and J lost 1 base; unmatched junction nucleotides: 7. CDR1 and CDR2 (germline): MNHEY, SVGEGT. This CDR3 has 18 residues.